Listed below are T cell receptor beta chains from one sample, sequenced in a study of cytomegalovirus exposure and HLA in healthy donors. Sequencing used immunoSEQ multiplex PCR; TCRdb keeps in-frame clones, though not all of them. The table lists some 180,000 clones, 70% to 85% of them singletons. The sequenced sample consisted of PBMCs. These receptors were obtained from a woman in her twenties or thirties in good health and CMV-seropositive. Each CDR3 is given with its conserved first and last residue. A D gene is named only where the DNA matches it firmly. Size is stated for part of the rows, as once, few or many counts, or as a class when the clone is expanded.

abundance	v_gene	d_gene	j_gene	CDR3nt	CDR3aa
.	TRBV6-1	.	TRBJ1-1	TGTGCCAGCAGTGAAGTAGAGGACACTGAAGCTTTCTTT	CASSEVEDTEAFF
.	TRBV7-9	.	TRBJ2-2	TGTGCCAGCAGCTTAGAGGGTAGCGGCAACACCGGGGAGCTGTTTTTT	CASSLEGSGNTGELFF
.	TRBV29-1	TRBD1	TRBJ2-6	TGCAGCGTCGCCCAGGGGGCTGGGGCCAACGTCCTGACTTTC	CSVAQGAGANVLTF
.	TRBV30	.	TRBJ1-2	TGTGCCTGGGCAACAGGACCCAATCTGTCATACACCTTC	CAWATGPNLSYTF
.	TRBV5-8	TRBD1	TRBJ2-7	TGTGCCAGCAGCTACTTACAGGGGAAACACGAGCAGTACTTC	CASSYLQGKHEQYF
.	TRBV19	TRBD1	TRBJ2-4	TGTGCCAGTGGGGACAGGGGGAAAGCCAAAAACATTCAGTACTTC	CASGDRGKAKNIQYF
.	TRBV6-1	.	TRBJ2-1	TGTGCCAGCAGTGTACTACCGGGGTCGGGTCGGGATGAGCAGTTCTTC	CASSVLPGSGRDEQFF
.	TRBV19	.	TRBJ2-7	TGTGCCAGTACCCTCGGTGGGAGTGGCGAGCAGTACTTC	CASTLGGSGEQYF
few	TRBV5-6	.	TRBJ2-1	TGTGCCAGCAGCTTGGGACGGGTTGGTCGATATGAGCAGTTCTTC	CASSLGRVGRYEQFF
.	TRBV7-9	TRBD1	TRBJ2-7	TGTGCCAGCAGCAAAGGGACAGGCAGCTCCTACGAGCAGTACTTC	CASSKGTGSSYEQYF
.	TRBV5-1	.	TRBJ2-5	TGCGCCAGCAGCTTGGGAGGGCCGGAGGAGACCCAGTACTTC	CASSLGGPEETQYF
.	TRBV29-1	.	TRBJ1-1	TGCAGCGTTGGCTGGCTTTGGGACACGAACACTGAAGCTTTCTTT	CSVGWLWDTNTEAFF
.	TRBV10-2	.	TRBJ2-1	TGCGCCAGCAGTGAAACTTCCGGCAATGAGCAGTTCTTC	CASSETSGNEQFF